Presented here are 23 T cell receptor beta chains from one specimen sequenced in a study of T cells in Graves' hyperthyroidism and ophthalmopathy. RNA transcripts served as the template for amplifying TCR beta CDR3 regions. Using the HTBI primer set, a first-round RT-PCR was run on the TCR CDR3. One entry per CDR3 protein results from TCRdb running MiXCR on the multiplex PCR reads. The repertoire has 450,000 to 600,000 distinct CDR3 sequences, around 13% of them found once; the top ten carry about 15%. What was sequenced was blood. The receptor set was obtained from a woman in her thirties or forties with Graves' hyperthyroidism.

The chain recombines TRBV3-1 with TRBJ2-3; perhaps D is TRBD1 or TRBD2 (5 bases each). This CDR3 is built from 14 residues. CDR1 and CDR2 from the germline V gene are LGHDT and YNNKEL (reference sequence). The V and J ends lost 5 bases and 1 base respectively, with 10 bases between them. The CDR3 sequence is CASSYGTRTDTQYF. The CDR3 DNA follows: TGTGCCAGCAGCTACGGGACCCGCACAGATACGCAGTATTTT.

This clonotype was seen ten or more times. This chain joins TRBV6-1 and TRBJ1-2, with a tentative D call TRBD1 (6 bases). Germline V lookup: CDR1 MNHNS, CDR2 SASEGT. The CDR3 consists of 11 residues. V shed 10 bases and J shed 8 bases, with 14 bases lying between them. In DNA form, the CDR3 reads TGTGCCACTTCGACAGGAGGGGGCTACACCTTC. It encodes CATSTGGGYTF.

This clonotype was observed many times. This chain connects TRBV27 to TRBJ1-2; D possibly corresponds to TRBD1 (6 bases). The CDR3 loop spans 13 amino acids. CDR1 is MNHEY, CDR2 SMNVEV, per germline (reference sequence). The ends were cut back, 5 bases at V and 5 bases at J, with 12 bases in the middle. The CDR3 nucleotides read TGTGCCAGCAGTGGTAGGGGGACTTATGGCTACACCTTC. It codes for CASSGRGTYGYTF.

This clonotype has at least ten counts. This CDR3 is CASSLVGAIEQYF. CDR3 coding DNA: TGCGCCAGCAGCTTGGTAGGGGCGATTGAGCAGTACTTC. The gene calls are TRBV5-1 and TRBJ2-7; possibly TRBD1 for D (5 bases). Germline V CDR1 and CDR2: SGHRS, YFSETQ. The CDR3 runs 13 residues. V was pared by 0 bases and J by 7 bases, with 11 bases between.

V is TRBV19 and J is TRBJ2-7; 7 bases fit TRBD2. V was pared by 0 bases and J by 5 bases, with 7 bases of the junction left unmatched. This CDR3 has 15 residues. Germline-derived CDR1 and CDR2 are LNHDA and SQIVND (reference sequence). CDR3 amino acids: CASSIEGRDHDEQYF. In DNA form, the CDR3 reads TGTGCCAGTAGTATAGAGGGGAGGGATCACGACGAGCAGTACTTC.

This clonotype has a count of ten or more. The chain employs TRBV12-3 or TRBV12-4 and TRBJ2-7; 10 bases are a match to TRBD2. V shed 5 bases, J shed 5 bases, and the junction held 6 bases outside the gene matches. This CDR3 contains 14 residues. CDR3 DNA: TGTGCCAGCAGTAGAGCGGGAGGGCGTAACGAGCAGTACTTC. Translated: CASSRAGGRNEQYF.

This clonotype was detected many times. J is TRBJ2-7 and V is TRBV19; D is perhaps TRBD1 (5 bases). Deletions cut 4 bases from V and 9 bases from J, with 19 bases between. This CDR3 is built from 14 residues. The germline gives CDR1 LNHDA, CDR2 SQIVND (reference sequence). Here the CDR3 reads CASSTGQPSVRQYF. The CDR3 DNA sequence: TGTGCCAGTAGTACTGGACAACCAAGTGTGAGGCAGTACTTC.

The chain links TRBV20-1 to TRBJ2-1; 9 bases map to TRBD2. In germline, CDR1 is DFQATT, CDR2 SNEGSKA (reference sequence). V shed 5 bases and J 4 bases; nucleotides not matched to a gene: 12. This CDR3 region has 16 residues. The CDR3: CSAHSEVAGAYNEQFF. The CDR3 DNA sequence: TGCAGTGCTCATTCAGAAGTAGCGGGAGCTTACAATGAGCAGTTCTTC.

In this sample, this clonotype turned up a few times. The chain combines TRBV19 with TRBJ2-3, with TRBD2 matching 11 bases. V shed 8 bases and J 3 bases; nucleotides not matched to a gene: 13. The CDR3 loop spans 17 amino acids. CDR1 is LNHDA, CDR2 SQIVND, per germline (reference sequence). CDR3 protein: CASRQLAGEFLTDTQYF. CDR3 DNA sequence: TGTGCCAGTCGTCAACTAGCGGGAGAATTTCTAACAGATACGCAGTATTTT.

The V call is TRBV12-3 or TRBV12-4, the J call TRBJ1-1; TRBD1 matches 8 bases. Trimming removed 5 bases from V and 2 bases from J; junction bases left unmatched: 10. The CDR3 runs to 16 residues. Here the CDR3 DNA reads TGTGCCAGCAGTGCCGGCCTTGGACAGGGCAACACTGAAGCTTTCTTT. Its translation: CASSAGLGQGNTEAFF.

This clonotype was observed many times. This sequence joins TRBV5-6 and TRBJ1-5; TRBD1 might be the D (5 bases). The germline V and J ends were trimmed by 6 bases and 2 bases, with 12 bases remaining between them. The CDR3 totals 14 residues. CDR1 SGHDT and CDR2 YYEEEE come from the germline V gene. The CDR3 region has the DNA TGTGCCAGCAACCGGTGGGGGGGCAATCAGCCCCAGCATTTT. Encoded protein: CASNRWGGNQPQHF.

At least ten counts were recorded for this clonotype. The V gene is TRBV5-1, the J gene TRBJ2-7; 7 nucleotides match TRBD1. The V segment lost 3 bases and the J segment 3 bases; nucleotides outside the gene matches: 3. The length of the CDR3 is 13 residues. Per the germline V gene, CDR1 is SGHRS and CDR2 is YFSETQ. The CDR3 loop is CASSSGQNYEQYF. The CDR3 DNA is TGCGCCAGCAGCTCGGGACAGAACTACGAGCAGTACTTC.

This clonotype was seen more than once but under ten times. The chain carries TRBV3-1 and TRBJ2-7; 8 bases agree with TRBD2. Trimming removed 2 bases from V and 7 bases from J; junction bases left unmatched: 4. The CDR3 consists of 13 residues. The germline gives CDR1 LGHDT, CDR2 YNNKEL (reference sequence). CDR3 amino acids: CASSQISGIEQYF. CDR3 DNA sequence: TGTGCCAGCAGCCAAATTAGCGGGATTGAGCAGTACTTC.

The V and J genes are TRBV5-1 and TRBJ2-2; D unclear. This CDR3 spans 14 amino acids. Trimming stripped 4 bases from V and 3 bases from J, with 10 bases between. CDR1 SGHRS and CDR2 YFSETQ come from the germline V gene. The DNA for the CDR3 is TGCGCCAGCAGCATGGAACACCACACCGGGGAGCTGTTTTTT. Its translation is CASSMEHHTGELFF.

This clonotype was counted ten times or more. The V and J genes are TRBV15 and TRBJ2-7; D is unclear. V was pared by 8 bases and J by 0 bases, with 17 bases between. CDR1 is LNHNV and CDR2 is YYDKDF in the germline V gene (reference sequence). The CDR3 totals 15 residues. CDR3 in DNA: TGTGCCACCTCCCTGGCAGGCGAGGTCTCCTACGAGCAGTACTTC. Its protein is CATSLAGEVSYEQYF.

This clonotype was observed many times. The DNA for the CDR3 is TGTGCCAGCAGCCGGGACAGGGCGAGGTCCAAGACCCAGTACTTC. Translation gives CASSRDRARSKTQYF. The chain is built from TRBV14 and TRBJ2-5, with 9 bases identical to TRBD1. Per germline, CDR1 SGHDN and CDR2 FVKESK. CDR3 length: 15 residues. V trimming: 4 bases; J trimming: 6 bases; junction bases outside the gene matches: 9.

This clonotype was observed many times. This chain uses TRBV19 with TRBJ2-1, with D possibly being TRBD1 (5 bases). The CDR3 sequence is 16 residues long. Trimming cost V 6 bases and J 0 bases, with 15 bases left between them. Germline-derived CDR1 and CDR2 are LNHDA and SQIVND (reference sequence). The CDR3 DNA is TGTGCCAGTAGATCTACGGAAAGGGGCTCCTACAATGAGCAGTTCTTC. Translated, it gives CASRSTERGSYNEQFF. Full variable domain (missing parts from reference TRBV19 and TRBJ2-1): DGGITQSPKYLFRKEGQNVTLSCEQNLNHDAMYWYRQDPGQGLRLIYYSQIVNDFQKGDIAEGYSVSREKKESFPLTVTSAQKNPTAFYLCASRSTERGSYNEQFFGPGTRLTVL.

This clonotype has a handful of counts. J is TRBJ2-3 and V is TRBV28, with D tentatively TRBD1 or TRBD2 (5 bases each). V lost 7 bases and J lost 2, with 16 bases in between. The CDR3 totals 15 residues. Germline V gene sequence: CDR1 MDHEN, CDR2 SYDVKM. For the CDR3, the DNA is TGTGCCAGCACCCCATGGGCCGGGACCACAGATACGCAGTATTTT. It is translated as CASTPWAGTTDTQYF.

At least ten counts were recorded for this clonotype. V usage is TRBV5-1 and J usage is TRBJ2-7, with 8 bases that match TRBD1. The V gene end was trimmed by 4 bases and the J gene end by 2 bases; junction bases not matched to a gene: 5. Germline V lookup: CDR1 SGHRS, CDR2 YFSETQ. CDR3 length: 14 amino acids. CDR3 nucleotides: TGCGCCAGCAGCGCTCCGGGACAGGCCTACGAGCAGTACTTC. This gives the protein CASSAPGQAYEQYF.

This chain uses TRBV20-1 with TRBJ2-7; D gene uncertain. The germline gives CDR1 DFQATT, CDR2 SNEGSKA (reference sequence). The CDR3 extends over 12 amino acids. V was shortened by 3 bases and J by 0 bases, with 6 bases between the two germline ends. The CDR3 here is CSASFSSYEQYF. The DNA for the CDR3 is TGCAGTGCTAGTTTCAGCTCCTACGAGCAGTACTTC.

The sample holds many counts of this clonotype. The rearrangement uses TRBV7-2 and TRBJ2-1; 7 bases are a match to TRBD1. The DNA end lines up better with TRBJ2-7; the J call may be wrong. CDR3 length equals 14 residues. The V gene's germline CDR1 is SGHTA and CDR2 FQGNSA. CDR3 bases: TGTGCCAGCAGCCTAGACAGGGTGCTTAATGAGCAGTACTTC. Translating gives CASSLDRVLNEQYF.

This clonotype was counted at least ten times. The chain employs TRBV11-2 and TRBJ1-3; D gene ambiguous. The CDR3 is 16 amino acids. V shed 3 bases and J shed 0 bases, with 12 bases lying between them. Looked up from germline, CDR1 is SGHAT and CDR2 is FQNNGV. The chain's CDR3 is CASSFKDVPSGNTIYF. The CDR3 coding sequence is TGTGCCAGCAGCTTTAAAGACGTCCCCTCTGGAAACACCATATATTTT.

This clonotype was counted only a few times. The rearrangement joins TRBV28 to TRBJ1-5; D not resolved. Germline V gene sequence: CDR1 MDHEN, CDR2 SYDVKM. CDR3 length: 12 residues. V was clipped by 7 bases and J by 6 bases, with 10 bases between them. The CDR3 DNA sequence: TGTGCCAGCAAGCGGGGAGGTCAGCCCCAGCATTTT. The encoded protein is CASKRGGQPQHF.